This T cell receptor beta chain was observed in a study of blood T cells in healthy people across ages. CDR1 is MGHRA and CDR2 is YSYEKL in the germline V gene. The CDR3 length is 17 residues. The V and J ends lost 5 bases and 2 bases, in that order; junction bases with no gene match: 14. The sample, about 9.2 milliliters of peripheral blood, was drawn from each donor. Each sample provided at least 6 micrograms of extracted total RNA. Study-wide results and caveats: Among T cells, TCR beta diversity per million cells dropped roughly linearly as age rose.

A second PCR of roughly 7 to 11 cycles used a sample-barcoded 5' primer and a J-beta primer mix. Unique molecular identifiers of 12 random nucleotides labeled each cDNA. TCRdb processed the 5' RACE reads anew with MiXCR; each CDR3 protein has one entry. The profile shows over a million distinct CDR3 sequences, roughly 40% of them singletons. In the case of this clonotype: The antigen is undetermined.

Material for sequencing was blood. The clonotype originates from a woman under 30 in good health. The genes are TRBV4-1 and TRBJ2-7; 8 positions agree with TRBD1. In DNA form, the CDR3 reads TGCGCCAGCAGCAGAACAGGGGGTGGTGCGGGGACCTACGAGCAGTACTTC. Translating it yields CASSRTGGGAGTYEQYF.